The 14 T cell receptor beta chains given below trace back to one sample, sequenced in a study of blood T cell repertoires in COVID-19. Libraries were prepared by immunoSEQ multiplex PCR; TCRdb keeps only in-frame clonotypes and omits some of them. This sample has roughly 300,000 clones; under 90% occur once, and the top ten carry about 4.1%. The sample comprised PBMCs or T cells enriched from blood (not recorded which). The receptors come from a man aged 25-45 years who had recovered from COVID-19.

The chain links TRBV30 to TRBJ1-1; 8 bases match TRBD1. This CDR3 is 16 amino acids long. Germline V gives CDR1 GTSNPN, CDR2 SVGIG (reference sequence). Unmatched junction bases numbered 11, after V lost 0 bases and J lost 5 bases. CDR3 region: CAWSVPPGQGGTEAFF. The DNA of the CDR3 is TGTGCCTGGAGTGTACCCCCCGGACAGGGAGGGACTGAAGCTTTCTTT. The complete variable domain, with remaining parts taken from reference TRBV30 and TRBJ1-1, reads SQTIHQWPATLVQPVGSPLSLECTVEGTSNPNLYWYRQAAGRGLQLLFYSVGIGQISSEVPQNLSASRPQDRQFILSSKKLLLSDSGFYLCAWSVPPGQGGTEAFFGQGTRLTVV.

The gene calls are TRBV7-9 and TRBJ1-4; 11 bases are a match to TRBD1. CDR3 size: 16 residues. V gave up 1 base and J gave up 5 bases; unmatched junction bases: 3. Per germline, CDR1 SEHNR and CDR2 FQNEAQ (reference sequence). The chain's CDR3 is CASSLDGTGGNEKLFF. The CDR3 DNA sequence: TGTGCCAGCAGCTTAGACGGGACAGGGGGGAATGAAAAACTGTTTTTT. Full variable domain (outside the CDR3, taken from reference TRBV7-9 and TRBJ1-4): DTGVSQNPRHKITKRGQNVTFRCDPISEHNRLYWYRQTLGQGPEFLTYFQNEAQLEKSRLLSDRFSAERPKGSFSTLEIQRTEQGDSAMYLCASSLDGTGGNEKLFFGSGTQLSVL.

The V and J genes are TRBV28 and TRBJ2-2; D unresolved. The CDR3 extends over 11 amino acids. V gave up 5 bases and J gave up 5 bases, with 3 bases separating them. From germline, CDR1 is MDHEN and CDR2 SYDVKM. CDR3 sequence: CASSPTGELFF. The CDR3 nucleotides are TGTGCCAGCAGTCCGACCGGGGAGCTGTTTTTT.

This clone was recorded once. The DNA for the CDR3 is TGTGCCAGCAGTTCCGCCGGGACAGGGGGTCGGGAGCAGTTCTTC. Translating gives CASSSAGTGGREQFF. The chain employs TRBV6-5 and TRBJ2-1; 11 bases are shared with TRBD1. There are 15 residues in the CDR3. V dropped 4 bases and J dropped 10; count of bases not matched to a gene: 9. From germline, CDR1 is MNHEY and CDR2 SVGAGI.

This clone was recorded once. DNA of the CDR3: TGTGCCAGCAGCTCCCCCCCCAGCGGGAGGGGGTTTGGGACAGATACGCAGTATTTT. Amino acid sequence: CASSSPPSGRGFGTDTQYF. The chain uses TRBV28 and TRBJ2-3; TRBD2 aligns across 10 bases. The germline CDR1 and CDR2 sequences are MDHEN and SYDVKM. This CDR3 comprises 19 residues. With V trimmed by 6 bases and J by 3 bases, 18 bases remained unmatched.

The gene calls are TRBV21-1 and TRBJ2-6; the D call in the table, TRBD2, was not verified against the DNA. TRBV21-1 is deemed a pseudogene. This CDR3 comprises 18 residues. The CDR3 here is CASSKGAGSYSGANVLTF. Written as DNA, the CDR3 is TGTGCCAGCAGCAAAGGAGCGGGTTCCTACTCTGGGGCCAACGTCCTGACTTTC.

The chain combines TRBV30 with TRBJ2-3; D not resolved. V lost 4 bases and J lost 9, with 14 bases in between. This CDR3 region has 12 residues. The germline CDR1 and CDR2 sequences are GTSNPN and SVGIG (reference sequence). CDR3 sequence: CAWTALSGTQYF. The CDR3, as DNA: TGTGCCTGGACTGCGCTCTCCGGGACGCAGTATTTT.

DNA of the CDR3: TGTGCCAGCAGTGACTCGGTCACAGAACATAGCAATCAGCCCCAGCATTTT. Its protein is CASSDSVTEHSNQPQHF. This rearrangement joins TRBV6-4 to TRBJ1-5; unclear D gene. Germline loops: CDR1 MRHNA, CDR2 SNTAGT. This CDR3 spans 17 amino acids. V was shortened by 0 bases and J by 0 bases, with 12 bases between the two germline ends.

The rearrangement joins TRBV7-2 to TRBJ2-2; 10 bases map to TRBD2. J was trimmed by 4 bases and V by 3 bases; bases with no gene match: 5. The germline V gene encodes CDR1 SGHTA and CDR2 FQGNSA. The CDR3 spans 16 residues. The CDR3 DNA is TGTGCCAGCAGCTTCTCTAGCGGGGGATCCACCGGGGAGCTGTTTTTT. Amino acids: CASSFSSGGSTGELFF.

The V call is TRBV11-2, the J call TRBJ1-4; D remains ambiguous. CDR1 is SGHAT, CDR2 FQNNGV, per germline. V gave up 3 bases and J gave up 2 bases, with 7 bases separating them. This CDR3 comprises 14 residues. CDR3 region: CASSFRGTNEKLFF. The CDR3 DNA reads TGTGCCAGCAGCTTCCGCGGGACTAATGAAAAACTGTTTTTT. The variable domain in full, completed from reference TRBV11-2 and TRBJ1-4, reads EAGVAQSPRYKIIEKRQSVAFWCNPISGHATLYWYQQILGQGPKLLIQFQNNGVVDDSQLPKDRFSAERLKGVDSTLKIQPAKLEDSAVYLCASSFRGTNEKLFFGSGTQLSVL.

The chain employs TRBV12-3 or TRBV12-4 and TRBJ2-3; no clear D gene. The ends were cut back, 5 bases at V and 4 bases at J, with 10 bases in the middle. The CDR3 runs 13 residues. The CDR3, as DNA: TGTGCCAGCAGTCCAGTCTTTTCAGATACGCAGTATTTT. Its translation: CASSPVFSDTQYF.

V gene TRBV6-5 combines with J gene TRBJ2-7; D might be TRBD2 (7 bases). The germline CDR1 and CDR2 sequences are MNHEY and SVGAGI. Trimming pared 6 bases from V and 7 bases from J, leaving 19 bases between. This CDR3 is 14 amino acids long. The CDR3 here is CASRRAGRGGEQYF. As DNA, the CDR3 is TGTGCCAGCAGAAGAGCGGGTAGGGGGGGGGAGCAGTACTTC.

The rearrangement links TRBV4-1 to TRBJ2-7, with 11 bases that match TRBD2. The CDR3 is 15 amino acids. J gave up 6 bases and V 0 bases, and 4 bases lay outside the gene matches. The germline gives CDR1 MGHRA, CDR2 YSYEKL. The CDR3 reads CASSQDSGGAGEQYF. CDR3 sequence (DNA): TGCGCCAGCAGCCAAGATAGCGGGGGGGCGGGCGAGCAGTACTTC.

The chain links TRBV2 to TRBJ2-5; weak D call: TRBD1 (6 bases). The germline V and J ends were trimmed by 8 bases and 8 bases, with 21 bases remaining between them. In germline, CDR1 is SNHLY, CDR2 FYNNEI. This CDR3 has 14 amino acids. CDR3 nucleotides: TGTGCCAGCTGGGCAGGGGCTGACCCTTATACCCAGTACTTC. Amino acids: CASWAGADPYTQYF.